The entry below gives a single T cell receptor beta chain sequence along with its context. The sample belongs to a study of Ad26.COV2.S vaccination and SARS-CoV-2 variants. Sequenced by immunoSEQ multiplex PCR; TCRdb stores in-frame clones only, minus some. The sample lists around 270,000 clones, roughly 85% occurring once. Per the germline V gene, CDR1 is MNHEY and CDR2 is SMNVEV (reference sequence). The V gene end was trimmed by 1 base and the J gene end by 1 base; junction bases not matched to a gene: 7. This CDR3 comprises 18 residues. Treatment meaning: roughly 19 received Ad26.COV2.S at low or high dose, single or two shots; 5 received placebo; per-sample allocation not given. Sampling was done on day 63 after the first vaccine or placebo injection.

The clonotype comes from a person aged 18-65 years who received the Ad26.COV2.S COVID-19 vaccine or a placebo. The rearrangement links TRBV27 to TRBJ2-3; 11 positions match TRBD2. The sequencing used peripheral blood, collected in a trial of Ad26.COV2.S vaccine versus placebo. The CDR3 loop is CASSLWLAGGGGTDTQYF. The DNA of the CDR3 is TGTGCCAGCAGTTTATGGCTAGCGGGAGGAGGGGGCACAGATACGCAGTATTTT.